This entry lists 22 T cell receptor beta chains sequenced from one sample in a study of blood T cell repertoires in COVID-19. The method was immunoSEQ multiplex PCR; TCRdb's version includes in-frame clones alone and lacks a portion of them. Of fewer than 500,000 clones listed, more than 75% are singletons. Sequencing was carried out using PBMCs or T cells enriched from blood (not recorded which). The receptor source for this set is a man aged 25-40 years who had recovered from COVID-19.

The chain links TRBV29-1 to TRBJ2-5, with 7 bases lining up with TRBD1. The CDR3 length is 14 residues. Trimming at V came to 1 base and at J to 6 bases, leaving 8 bases not matched to a gene. Germline loops: CDR1 SQVTM, CDR2 ANQGSEA. The CDR3 loop reads CSVEVSGQRKTQYF. CDR3 coding DNA: TGCAGCGTTGAAGTCTCGGGACAGAGAAAGACCCAGTACTTC.

The genes are TRBV9 and TRBJ1-4; D might be TRBD1 (5 bases). The germline V and J ends were trimmed by 1 base and 3 bases, with 10 bases remaining between them. Germline loops: CDR1 SGDLS, CDR2 YYNGEE. This CDR3 spans 15 amino acids. CDR3 bases: TGTGCCAGCAGCGTAATGGGGACTGCTAATGAAAAACTGTTTTTT. It yields the protein CASSVMGTANEKLFF.

The chain is built from TRBV18 and TRBJ1-2; 8 bases are a match to TRBD1. The V gene's germline CDR1 is KGHSH and CDR2 LQKENI. The CDR3 totals 15 residues. V lost 3 bases to trimming and J lost 6 bases; unmatched junction nucleotides: 9. CDR3 DNA: TGTGCCAGCTCACCTCCGGGACAGGATCTGGATGGCTACACCTTC. Its translation is CASSPPGQDLDGYTF.

Worth noting for this clone: The identical CDR3 is also encoded by other nucleotide sequences in the sample. The CDR3 bases are TGCAGTGCTAGCTCGGGTCACGAGCAGTACTTC. This codes for CSASSGHEQYF. V is TRBV20-1 and J is TRBJ2-7; D uncertain. CDR3 length equals 11 residues. CDR1 and CDR2 from the germline V gene are DFQATT and SNEGSKA (reference sequence). Trimming removed 3 bases from V and 5 bases from J, with 8 bases in between.

This rearrangement joins TRBV12-3 or TRBV12-4 to TRBJ1-1, with D uncertain. This CDR3 region has 13 residues. V lost 2 bases and J 5 bases, leaving 9 bases between the germline ends. The CDR3 bases are TGTGCCAGCAGTTTACCGTCACGGACTGAAGCTTTCTTT. Translating it yields CASSLPSRTEAFF.

This clone has only one observation. CDR3 nucleotides: TGTGCCAGCAGCCCGAACAGGGGGGACTCTGGAAACACCATATATTTT. Translated, it gives CASSPNRGDSGNTIYF. The chain carries TRBV7-6 and TRBJ1-3; the match to TRBD1 covers 8 bases. The V segment lost 5 bases and the J segment 0 bases; nucleotides outside the gene matches: 6. The CDR3 has 16 amino acids. CDR1 SGHVS and CDR2 FNYEAQ come from the germline V gene.

The chain has TRBV5-1 and TRBJ1-2; D gene unclear. Trimming took off 2 bases at V and 0 bases at J, with 11 bases between the two ends. Germline assignment: CDR1 SGHRS and CDR2 YFSETQ. CDR3 length: 15 residues. The CDR3, as DNA: TGCGCCAGCAGCTTAAATTTCGGAGCTAACTATGGCTACACCTTC. It specifies CASSLNFGANYGYTF.

V is TRBV7-2 and J is TRBJ1-2; D gene unclear. The CDR3 runs to 11 residues. Germline V gene data show CDR1 as SGHTA and CDR2 as FQGNSA. V lost 2 bases, J lost 5 bases, and 3 bases lay in between. CDR3 protein: CASSLTYGYTF. CDR3 nucleotide sequence: TGTGCCAGCAGCTTAACTTATGGCTACACCTTC.

This clone was seen a single time. The V call is TRBV2, the J call TRBJ2-3; 11 bases align to TRBD2. Per the germline V gene, CDR1 is SNHLY and CDR2 is FYNNEI. The CDR3 extends over 16 amino acids. V dropped 11 bases and J dropped 5; count of bases not matched to a gene: 15. The CDR3 DNA reads as TGTGCCTGTTCCTTAGCGGGGGGGCTTAGGGAAGATACGCAGTATTTT. Encoded protein: CACSLAGGLREDTQYF.

The chain combines TRBV7-6 with TRBJ1-2; D call uncertain. The V end was cut by 5 bases, the J end by 0 bases, with 16 bases between. Germline CDR1 SGHVS, CDR2 FNYEAQ. This CDR3 is 16 amino acids long. CDR3 loop: CASSPGKAKANYGYTF. CDR3 DNA: TGTGCCAGCAGCCCCGGGAAGGCCAAAGCTAACTATGGCTACACCTTC.

The rearrangement joins TRBV27 to TRBJ2-2, with TRBD2 matching over 9 bases. Losses at the gene ends were 2 bases for V and 6 bases for J; bases not matched to a gene: 10. This CDR3 region has 17 residues. Germline assignment: CDR1 MNHEY and CDR2 SMNVEV (reference sequence). CDR3 loop: CASSLGLWTSAAGELFF. The CDR3 bases are TGTGCCAGCAGTTTAGGGCTGTGGACTAGCGCCGCCGGGGAGCTGTTTTTT.

The gene calls are TRBV6-1 and TRBJ1-3, with 9 bases that match TRBD1. V lost 2 bases to trimming and J lost 3 bases; unmatched junction nucleotides: 8. Germline V gene data show CDR1 as MNHNS and CDR2 as SASEGT. There are 17 residues in the CDR3. Here the CDR3 DNA reads TGTGCCAGCAGTGAAACCCTCACAGGGGGCTTTGGAAACACCATATATTTT. It codes for CASSETLTGGFGNTIYF.

This rearrangement joins TRBV10-3 to TRBJ1-3, with D uncertain. V lost 6 bases, J lost 0 bases, and 12 bases lay in between. Germline values: CDR1 ENHRY, CDR2 SYGVKD. The CDR3 is made up of 15 amino acids. CDR3 amino acids: CAISKRGDSGNTIYF. DNA for the CDR3: TGTGCCATCAGCAAACGCGGGGACTCTGGAAACACCATATATTTT.

This sequence joins TRBV7-6 and TRBJ2-1, with D possibly TRBD1 on 6 matching bases. Trimming shortened V by 3 bases and J by 0 bases, and 9 bases separated the two germline ends. Per the germline V gene, CDR1 is SGHVS and CDR2 is FNYEAQ. This CDR3 is built from 15 residues. This chain's CDR3 is CASSLDRTSYNEQFF. Written as DNA, the CDR3 is TGTGCCAGCAGCTTGGACAGAACCTCCTACAATGAGCAGTTCTTC.

The sample holds a few counts of this clone. The V call is TRBV30, the J call TRBJ1-1; 7 positions match TRBD1. The V segment lost 3 bases and the J segment 0 bases; nucleotides outside the gene matches: 7. The CDR3 is 15 residues long. Germline CDR1 GTSNPN, CDR2 SVGIG (reference sequence). CDR3 in amino acids: CAWRDEQGLNTEAFF. The CDR3 DNA sequence: TGTGCCTGGAGGGATGAACAGGGGTTGAACACTGAAGCTTTCTTT.

The V gene is TRBV2, the J gene TRBJ2-7; D uncertain. V lost 8 bases, J lost 0 bases, and 11 bases lay in between. Per germline, CDR1 SNHLY and CDR2 FYNNEI. There are 13 residues in the CDR3. The CDR3 sequence: CASVPWSSYEQYF. CDR3 sequence (DNA): TGTGCCAGCGTGCCCTGGAGCTCCTACGAGCAGTACTTC.

The rearrangement uses TRBV10-3 and TRBJ2-1; 12 nucleotides align to TRBD1. The CDR3 has 13 residues. Germline CDR1 reads ENHRY; CDR2 reads SYGVKD. With V trimmed by 8 bases and J by 8 bases, 4 bases remained unmatched. The CDR3 protein is CAIGGDRGHEQFF. CDR3 nucleotide sequence: TGTGCCATCGGGGGGGACAGGGGGCATGAGCAGTTCTTC.

The chain uses TRBV5-1 and TRBJ2-1; D is possibly TRBD1 (6 bases). The CDR3 is 15 residues long. V was pared by 1 base and J by 2 bases, with 10 bases between. Germline V gene lookup returns CDR1 SGHRS and CDR2 YFSETQ. CDR3 nucleotides: TGCGCCAGCAGCTTGTACGGGGACACCTACAATGAGCAGTTCTTC. Translated, it gives CASSLYGDTYNEQFF.

The V call is TRBV7-2, the J call TRBJ1-2, with TRBD1 identical over 7 bases. V lost 5 bases and J lost 5; bases outside the gene matches: 8. From germline, CDR1 is SGHTA and CDR2 FQGNSA. The CDR3 extends over 14 amino acids. The CDR3 bases are TGTGCCAGCAGCGAGACCCCCAGGGGGTATGGCTACACCTTC. Amino acid sequence: CASSETPRGYGYTF.

This chain uses TRBV16 with TRBJ2-2; maybe TRBD1 (5 bases). Looked up from germline, CDR1 is KGHSY and CDR2 is FQNENV. Between the trimmed V and J ends, which lost 4 bases and 7 bases, there was a span of 13 bases. The CDR3 spans 14 residues. CDR3 sequence (DNA): TGTGCCAGCAGCCGCCCGATGGGGCGCGGGGAGCTGTTTTTT. Its protein is CASSRPMGRGELFF.

This clone was observed a single time. The chain carries TRBV9 and TRBJ2-7; TRBD1 aligns across 8 bases. V lost 4 bases and J lost 6; bases outside the gene matches: 9. Germline assignment: CDR1 SGDLS and CDR2 YYNGEE. The CDR3 is 14 residues long. The chain's CDR3 is CASSSWAGGGEQYF. DNA of the CDR3: TGTGCCAGCAGCTCCTGGGCAGGGGGCGGCGAGCAGTACTTC.

This sequence joins TRBV29-1 and TRBJ2-7; the match to TRBD1 covers 12 bases. CDR3 length equals 15 residues. Trimming cost V 1 base and J 7 bases; bases outside gene matches: 8. The V gene's germline CDR1 is SQVTM and CDR2 ANQGSEA. This CDR3 is CSVEGLGQGAWEQYF. In nucleotides, the CDR3 is TGCAGCGTTGAAGGCCTGGGACAGGGGGCGTGGGAGCAGTACTTC.